This T cell receptor beta chain came from a study of blood T cells in healthy people across ages. Study-level background: Researchers report that template switching captured about one barcoded beta molecule per two T cells. General study findings and limits: It was held that diversity estimates obtained from one million T cells represented underestimates.

Comment on this clonotype: Antigen unknown.

The CDR3 spans 15 residues. Trimming left V 4 bases short and J 1 base short, with 12 bases between. Germline CDR1 reads MDHEN; CDR2 reads SYDVKM. Each donor gave roughly 9.1 milliliters of peripheral blood. Isolation yielded PBMCs, at least 7 million per sample, in every case. A second PCR of about 6 to 12 cycles used a sample-barcoded 5' primer and a J-beta primer mix. TCRdb analysed the 5' RACE reads with MiXCR anew, one entry per CDR3 protein. Among around 2 million distinct CDR3 sequences listed, more than 35% were seen once. The chain carries TRBV28 and TRBJ2-3; D is ambiguous. This clonotype was sampled from a human donor in good health. The sample was blood. The CDR3 loop reads CASSSWATGTDTQYF. In nucleotides, the CDR3 is TGTGCCAGCAGTTCGTGGGCGACTGGCACAGATACGCAGTATTTT.